The 21 T cell receptor beta chains given below trace back to one sample, sequenced in a study of T cells after yellow fever vaccination. TCRdb processed the 5' RACE reads anew with MiXCR; each CDR3 protein has one entry. The sample yields fewer than 400,000 distinct CDR3 sequences, roughly 6.1% seen once. Sequenced material: PBMCs, taken 5 days after the yellow fever booster vaccination. Receptors originate from a man under 40 who received the YFV17D yellow fever vaccine.

This clonotype was picked up many times. The chain couples TRBV7-9 to TRBJ2-7; 7 nucleotides line up with TRBD1. Per germline, CDR1 SEHNR and CDR2 FQNEAQ (reference sequence). The length of the CDR3 is 17 residues. V shed 3 bases, J shed 3 bases, and the junction held 14 bases outside the gene matches. The CDR3 loop is CASSFYGGRTGNYEQYF. As DNA, the CDR3 is TGTGCCAGCAGCTTTTATGGGGGACGGACAGGTAACTACGAGCAGTACTTC.

This clonotype occurred a few times. The genes are TRBV19 and TRBJ2-5; 7 bases map to TRBD1. V lost 8 bases, J lost 0 bases, and 6 bases stayed unmatched. CDR1 and CDR2 (germline): LNHDA, SQIVND (reference sequence). The length of the CDR3 is 14 residues. In DNA, the CDR3 is TGTGCCAGTGGGGGACAGACGTACCAAGAGACCCAGTACTTC. This encodes CASGGQTYQETQYF. Full variable domain (remainder filled in from reference TRBV19 and TRBJ2-5): DGGITQSPKYLFRKEGQNVTLSCEQNLNHDAMYWYRQDPGQGLRLIYYSQIVNDFQKGDIAEGYSVSREKKESFPLTVTSAQKNPTAFYLCASGGQTYQETQYFGPGTRLLVL.

This clonotype was counted a few times. CDR3 bases: TGTGCCAGCAGCCCCGACTTGGAGCAGTTCTTC. It yields the protein CASSPDLEQFF. This chain joins TRBV7-9 and TRBJ2-1; D is unclear. This CDR3 has 11 amino acids. Germline V lookup: CDR1 SEHNR, CDR2 FQNEAQ (reference sequence). Trimming stripped 5 bases from V and 10 bases from J, with 9 bases between.

With regard to this clonotype: The junction departs from the called germline gene at one end, perhaps through a read error. The rearrangement joins TRBV6-2 or TRBV6-3 to TRBJ2-3, with 7 nucleotides matching TRBD1. The length of the CDR3 is 21 residues. Germline V gene sequence: CDR1 MNHEY, CDR2 SVGEGT. CDR3 residues: CASSYLGQTGMWSLHPDTQYF. The CDR3, as DNA: TGTGCCAGCAGCTACTTGGGACAGACGGGAATGTGGAGCCTACATCCAGATACGCAGTATTTT.

This clonotype was seen only a few times. The chain joins TRBV5-1 to TRBJ2-1; D might be TRBD2 (5 bases). Trimming removed 3 bases from V and 0 bases from J, with 13 bases in between. Germline CDR1 and CDR2: SGHRS and YFSETQ. CDR3 length: 16 amino acids. This CDR3 is CASSWETSGSYNEQFF. The CDR3 bases are TGCGCCAGCAGCTGGGAAACTAGTGGCTCCTACAATGAGCAGTTCTTC.

The chain has TRBV15 and TRBJ1-6; D unresolved. This CDR3 is 15 amino acids long. In germline, CDR1 is LNHNV, CDR2 YYDKDF (reference sequence). V lost 0 bases and J 7 bases, leaving 10 bases between the germline ends. The CDR3 loop is CATSREHMYNSPLHF. The CDR3 DNA reads TGTGCCACCAGCAGAGAGCACATGTACAATTCACCCCTCCACTTT.

This clonotype was observed a few times. The chain employs TRBV12-3 or TRBV12-4 and TRBJ2-1; D might be TRBD2 (5 bases). Trimming stripped 6 bases from V and 9 bases from J, with 18 bases between. The CDR3 runs 14 residues. The CDR3 coding sequence is TGTGCCAGCAGCACCGGGGTAATTCGGGGTGAGCAGTTCTTC. It specifies CASSTGVIRGEQFF.

The chain couples TRBV18 to TRBJ2-7; 7 bases are a match to TRBD2. V lost 6 bases and J lost 5; bases outside the gene matches: 7. Looked up from germline, CDR1 is KGHSH and CDR2 is LQKENI. This CDR3 spans 13 amino acids. This CDR3 reads CASSHGLEDEQYF. The CDR3 nucleotides read TGTGCCAGCTCGCATGGACTAGAGGACGAGCAGTACTTC.

This clonotype was observed a handful of times. The V and J genes are TRBV20-1 and TRBJ2-5, with D hard to call. The CDR3 spans 11 residues. V dropped 1 base and J dropped 3 bases, with 3 bases sitting between them. Germline assignment: CDR1 DFQATT and CDR2 SNEGSKA (reference sequence). For the CDR3, the DNA is TGCAGTGCTAGAGTCAAAGAGACCCAGTACTTC. The encoded protein is CSARVKETQYF.

In this sample, this clonotype turned up many times. The chain uses TRBV7-3 and TRBJ2-3; 11 nucleotides agree with TRBD2. V shed 5 bases, J shed 0 bases, and the junction held 7 bases outside the gene matches. The germline V gene has CDR1 SGHTA and CDR2 FQGTGA. The CDR3 extends over 17 amino acids. Here the CDR3 DNA reads TGTGCCAGCAGCCTACTAGCGGGAGTGATGAGCACAGATACGCAGTATTTT. Amino acid sequence: CASSLLAGVMSTDTQYF. The full variable domain, with the rest looked up from reference TRBV7-3 and TRBJ2-3, is GAGVSQTPSNKVTEKGKYVELRCDPISGHTALYWYRQSLGQGPEFLIYFQGTGAADDSGLPNDRFFAVRPEGSVSTLKIQRTERGDSAVYLCASSLLAGVMSTDTQYFGPGTRLTVL.

This clonotype was detected only a few times. This chain joins TRBV5-4 and TRBJ2-5; 11 bases match TRBD2. The V gene end was trimmed by 4 bases and the J gene end by 2 bases; junction bases not matched to a gene: 7. Germline V gene sequence: CDR1 SGHNT, CDR2 YYREEE (reference sequence). The CDR3 runs 16 residues. CDR3 amino acids: CASSPRGLAEQETQYF. CDR3 DNA sequence: TGTGCCAGCAGCCCCCGGGGACTAGCGGAACAAGAGACCCAGTACTTC.

This clonotype showed up just a few times. This chain connects TRBV3-1 to TRBJ2-7; 7 bases are a match to TRBD1. J lost 0 bases, V lost 4 bases, and 9 bases had no gene match. The germline CDR1 and CDR2 sequences are LGHDT and YNNKEL (reference sequence). The CDR3 loop spans 16 amino acids. In nucleotides, the CDR3 is TGTGCCAGCAGCCCTACCGGACAGGACCTCTCCTACGAGCAGTACTTC. Amino acid sequence: CASSPTGQDLSYEQYF.

This clonotype was seen a handful of times. The chain carries TRBV18 and TRBJ1-1; 8 bases line up with TRBD1. CDR1 and CDR2 (germline): KGHSH, LQKENI. The CDR3 is 12 residues long. Trimming took 4 bases from V and 6 from J; bases not matched to a gene: 1. CDR3 protein: CASSLQGAEAFF. The DNA of the CDR3 is TGTGCCAGCTCACTACAGGGGGCTGAAGCTTTCTTT.

This clonotype came up many times. The V call is TRBV3-1, the J call TRBJ1-1, with unresolved D. Germline V gene data show CDR1 as LGHDT and CDR2 as YNNKEL (reference sequence). V lost 3 bases to trimming and J lost 1 base, with 6 bases between them. The CDR3 spans 13 residues. The CDR3 reads CASSQMGNTEAFF. Here the CDR3 DNA reads TGTGCCAGCAGCCAGATGGGGAACACTGAAGCTTTCTTT. The complete variable domain, with remaining parts taken from reference TRBV3-1 and TRBJ1-1, reads DTAVSQTPKYLVTQMGNDKSIKCEQNLGHDTMYWYKQDSKKFLKIMFSYNNKELIINETVPNRFSPKSPDKAHLNLHINSLELGDSAVYFCASSQMGNTEAFFGQGTRLTVV.

In its sample, this clonotype was seen a few times. CDR3 DNA: TGTGCCAGCAACCCGAGAGGGCGGGCAACTAGCACAGATACGCAGTATTTT. This gives the protein CASNPRGRATSTDTQYF. J is TRBJ2-3 and V is TRBV7-2; possibly TRBD2 for D (5 bases). The CDR3 spans 17 residues. V was shortened by 7 bases and J by 0 bases, with 20 bases between the two germline ends. The germline gives CDR1 SGHTA, CDR2 FQGNSA. Looking up the rest from reference TRBV7-2 and TRBJ2-3 gives the full variable domain: GAGVSQSPSNKVTEKGKDVELRCDPISGHTALYWYRQSLGQGLEFLIYFQGNSAPDKSGLPSDRFSAERTGGSVSTLTIQRTQQEDSAVYLCASNPRGRATSTDTQYFGPGTRLTVL.

This clonotype was observed a few times. This chain links TRBV18 with TRBJ1-3; D is possibly TRBD1 (6 bases). Trimming took 6 bases from V and 2 from J, leaving 11 bases between them. This CDR3 region has 14 residues. The germline CDR1 and CDR2 sequences are KGHSH and LQKENI. The CDR3 region has the DNA TGTGCCAGCTCTCCCGACAGGACTGGAAACACCATATATTTT. Encoded protein: CASSPDRTGNTIYF.

In the case of this clonotype: A read error is possible here, since a much larger clone lies one base away. This chain joins TRBV7-9 and TRBJ2-1; 8 nucleotides agree with TRBD1. This CDR3 contains 15 residues. The germline gives CDR1 SEHNR, CDR2 FQNEAQ (reference sequence). CDR3 DNA: TGTGCCAGCAGCTTAACATCAGGGGGCTACAATGAGCAGATCTTC. Encoded protein: CASSLTSGGYNEQIF.

In this sample, this clonotype turned up many times. The V and J genes are TRBV28 and TRBJ2-5; 9 nucleotides agree with TRBD1. Germline assignment: CDR1 MDHEN and CDR2 SYDVKM. The CDR3 has 15 amino acids. Losses at the gene ends were 8 bases for V and 5 bases for J; bases not matched to a gene: 12. Here the CDR3 DNA reads TGTGCCAGCGGACAGGTGGGACAGGGAGGGGAGACCCAGTACTTC. Translation: CASGQVGQGGETQYF.

This clonotype was seen at least ten times. J is TRBJ2-3 and V is TRBV9; D not certain. V was shortened by 3 bases and J by 0 bases, with 5 bases between the two germline ends. The CDR3 covers 13 residues. CDR1 and CDR2 (germline): SGDLS, YYNGEE. The CDR3 bases are TGTGCCAGCAGCGACTGGAGCACAGATACGCAGTATTTT. As protein: CASSDWSTDTQYF. The variable domain in full, with the rest retrieved from reference TRBV9 and TRBJ2-3, is DSGVTQTPKHLITATGQRVTLRCSPRSGDLSVYWYQQSLDQGLQFLIQYYNGEERAKGNILERFSAQQFPDLHSELNLSSLELGDSALYFCASSDWSTDTQYFGPGTRLTVL.

This clonotype was seen more than once but under ten times. The genes are TRBV25-1 and TRBJ2-5, with 7 positions matching TRBD2. Germline CDR1 is MGHDK and CDR2 is SYGVNS. The V gene end was trimmed by 3 bases and the J gene end by 4 bases; junction bases not matched to a gene: 2. CDR3 length: 13 residues. The CDR3 region has the DNA TGTGCCAGCAGTGAGGGAGGGATAGAGACCCAGTACTTC. Amino acid sequence: CASSEGGIETQYF. Variable domain in full (rest from reference TRBV25-1 and TRBJ2-5): EADIYQTPRYLVIGTGKKITLECSQTMGHDKMYWYQQDPGMELHLIHYSYGVNSTEKGDLSSESTVSRIRTEHFPLTLESARPSHTSQYLCASSEGGIETQYFGPGTRLLVL.

There are many counts of this clonotype. The V and J genes are TRBV6-2 or TRBV6-3 and TRBJ2-7; TRBD2 is a possible D gene (6 bases). V was pared by 7 bases and J by 2 bases, with 18 bases between. Germline CDR1 MNHEY, CDR2 SVGEGT. There are 15 residues in the CDR3. The CDR3 DNA follows: TGTGCCAGCACGGTCATGGCGGGATGGACCTACGAGCAGTACTTC. Translated: CASTVMAGWTYEQYF.